This T cell receptor beta chain originates from a study of CD4 T cells in relation to SARS-CoV-2 and coronaviruses. Assay: immunoSEQ multiplex PCR; the TCRdb copy retains only in-frame clones and omits some. The table lists more than 25,000 clones, roughly 80% of them singletons. Germline V gives CDR1 SNHLY, CDR2 FYNNEI. The length of the CDR3 is 12 residues. V was clipped by 8 bases and J by 5 bases, with 7 bases between them. About this clone: Its antigen remains unidentified.

Before the COVID-19 pandemic, during about 2011-2019, CD4+ T cells were taken from unexposed donors. CD4+ T cells were isolated from the cells after about ten days of culture. The clonotype comes from a human donor in good health. The gene calls are TRBV2 and TRBJ1-6, with D unclear. The source material was CD4+ T cells from PBMCs, cultured in vitro. The CDR3 sequence is CASGQNNSPLHF. The CDR3 nucleotides are TGTGCCAGCGGGCAGAATAATTCACCCCTCCACTTT.